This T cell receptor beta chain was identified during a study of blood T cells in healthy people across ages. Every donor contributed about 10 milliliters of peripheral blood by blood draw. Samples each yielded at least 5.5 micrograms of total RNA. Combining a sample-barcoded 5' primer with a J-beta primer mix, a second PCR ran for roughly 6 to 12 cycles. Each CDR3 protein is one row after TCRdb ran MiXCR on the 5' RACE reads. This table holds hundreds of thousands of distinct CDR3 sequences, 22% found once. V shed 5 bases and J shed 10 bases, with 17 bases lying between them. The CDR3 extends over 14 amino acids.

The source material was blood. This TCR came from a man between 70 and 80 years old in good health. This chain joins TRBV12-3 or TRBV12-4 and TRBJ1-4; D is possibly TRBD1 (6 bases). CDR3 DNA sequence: TGTGCCAGCAGTGAAGGGGAGGGGGTGGCAAAACTGTTTTTT. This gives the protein CASSEGEGVAKLFF.